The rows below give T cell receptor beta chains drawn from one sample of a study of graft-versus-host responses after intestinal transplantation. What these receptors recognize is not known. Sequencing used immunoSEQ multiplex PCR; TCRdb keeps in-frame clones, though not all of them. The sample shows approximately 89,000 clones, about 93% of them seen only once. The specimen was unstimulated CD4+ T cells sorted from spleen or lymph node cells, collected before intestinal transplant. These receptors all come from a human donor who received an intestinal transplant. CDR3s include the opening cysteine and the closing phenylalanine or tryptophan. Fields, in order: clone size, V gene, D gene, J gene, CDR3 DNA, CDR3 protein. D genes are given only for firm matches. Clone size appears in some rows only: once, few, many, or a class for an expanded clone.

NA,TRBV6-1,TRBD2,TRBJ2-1,TGTGCCAGCAGTGTTAGCGGGAGTCCGACTTACAATGAGCAGTTCTTC,CASSVSGSPTYNEQFF
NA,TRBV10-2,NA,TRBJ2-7,TGCGCCAGCATTTCACAGGGAATTCGTGGCTACGAGCAGTACTTC,CASISQGIRGYEQYF
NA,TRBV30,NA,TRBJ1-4,TGTGCTTTTAGGGGATTTAATGAAAAACTGTTTTTT,CAFRGFNEKLFF
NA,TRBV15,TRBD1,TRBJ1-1,TGTGCCACCAGCAGAGCTCAGGGGGCTGAAGCTTTCTTT,CATSRAQGAEAFF
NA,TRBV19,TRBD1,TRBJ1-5,TGTGCCAGTAGACGATCCGGGACAGGGGGCAATCAGCCCCAGCATTTT,CASRRSGTGGNQPQHF
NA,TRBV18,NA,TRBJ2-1,TGTGCCAGCTCACCACCACAAGGGAGTTCCTCCTACAATGAGCAGTTCTTC,CASSPPQGSSSYNEQFF
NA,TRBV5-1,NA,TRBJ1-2,TGCGCCAGCAGCTTGGAGGGGTCCAAGGGCTACACCTTC,CASSLEGSKGYTF
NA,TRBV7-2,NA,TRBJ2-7,TGTGCCAGCAGCCTCCACACTAGATCGGGGGAGCAGTACTTC,CASSLHTRSGEQYF
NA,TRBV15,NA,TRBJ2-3,TGTGCCACCAGCAGAGACCCGGGGGCAGATACGCAGTATTTT,CATSRDPGADTQYF
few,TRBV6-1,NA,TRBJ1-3,TGTGCCAGCAGTGAATTTCCACAGGGCGCTGGAAACACCATATATTTT,CASSEFPQGAGNTIYF
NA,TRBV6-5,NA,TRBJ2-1,TGTGCCAGCAGCCCGGATGACAGCTCCTACAATGAGCAGTTCTTC,CASSPDDSSYNEQFF
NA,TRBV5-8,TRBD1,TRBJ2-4,TGTGCCAGCAGCAATGACAGGGGACTAGCCAAAAACATTCAGTACTTC,CASSNDRGLAKNIQYF
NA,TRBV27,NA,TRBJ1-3,TGTGCCAGCAGTTTACGGGGGGCCGGACTCTCTGGAAACACCATATATTTT,CASSLRGAGLSGNTIYF
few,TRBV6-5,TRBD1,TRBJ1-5,TGTGCCAGCAGTTACTCGAACAGGGGTAATCAGCCCCAGCATTTT,CASSYSNRGNQPQHF
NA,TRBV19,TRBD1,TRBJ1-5,TGTGCCAGTAGTGGGACAGGAATAAGAAATCAGCCCCAGCATTTT,CASSGTGIRNQPQHF
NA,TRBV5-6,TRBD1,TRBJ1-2,TGTGCCAGCAGAAGCTCAGGGGGAAGTGGCTACACCTTC,CASRSSGGSGYTF
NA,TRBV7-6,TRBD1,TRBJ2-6,TGTGCCAGCAGCTTAGGGACAGGGTTTGGGGCCAACGTCCTGACTTTC,CASSLGTGFGANVLTF
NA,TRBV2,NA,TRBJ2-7,TGTGCCAGCAGTGACGTTGCCCATTCGGTCGCAGGGTACGAGCAGTACTTC,CASSDVAHSVAGYEQYF
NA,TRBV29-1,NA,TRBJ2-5,TGCAGCGTTGTGCGGGGAGGTAGGGAGACCCAGTACTTC,CSVVRGGRETQYF
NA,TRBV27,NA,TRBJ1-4,TGTGCCGGCCAAAACCGGGACATCTATATCCCAGAAAAACTGTTTTTT,CAGQNRDIYIPEKLFF
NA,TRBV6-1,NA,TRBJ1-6,TGTGCCAGCATATTAGGAGCAACTTCACCCCTCCACTTT,CASILGATSPLHF
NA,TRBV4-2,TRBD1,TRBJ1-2,TGTGCCAGCAGCCAAGGTGGGACAGGGGCCTCCTATGGCTACACCTTC,CASSQGGTGASYGYTF
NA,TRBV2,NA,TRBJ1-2,TGTGCCAGCAGGGCAGGGGTGGCCTATGGCTACACCTTC,CASRAGVAYGYTF
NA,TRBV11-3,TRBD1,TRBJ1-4,TGTGCCAGCAGCTTCGGGACAGGGCGTGAAAAACTGTTTTTT,CASSFGTGREKLFF
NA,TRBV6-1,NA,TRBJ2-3,TGTGCCAGCAAAGAGCTTAGGGGTAGCAATACGCAGTATTTT,CASKELRGSNTQYF
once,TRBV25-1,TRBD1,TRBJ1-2,TGTGCCAGCAGTGGTTCCGGGACAGCGATTTCCTATGGCTACACCTTC,CASSGSGTAISYGYTF
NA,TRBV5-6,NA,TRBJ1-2,TGTGCCAGCAGCTACGCACTGGGGGCTGGCTACACCTTC,CASSYALGAGYTF
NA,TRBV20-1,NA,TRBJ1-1,TGCAGTGCTAGAGGGCCGACTGAAGCTTTCTTT,CSARGPTEAFF
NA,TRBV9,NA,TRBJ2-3,TGTGCCAGCAGCGTAACGGCGGGATCCACAGATACGCAGTATTTT,CASSVTAGSTDTQYF
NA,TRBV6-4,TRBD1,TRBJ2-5,TGTGCCAGCAGTGACTCTGCGGACAGGTCGATACTATACCAAGAGACCCAGTACTTC,CASSDSADRSILYQETQYF
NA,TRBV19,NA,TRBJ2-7,TGTGCCAGTAAAAAAACCCAGGGGGGCGGCTACGAGCAGTACTTC,CASKKTQGGGYEQYF
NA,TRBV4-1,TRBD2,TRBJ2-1,TGCGCCAGCAGCCAAGATGGGGGACTAGCGGGAGGGGAGCAGTTCTTC,CASSQDGGLAGGEQFF
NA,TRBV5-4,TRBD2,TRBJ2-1,TGTGCCAGCAGCTTCGGGGGGGCCTACAATGAGCAGTTCTTC,CASSFGGAYNEQFF
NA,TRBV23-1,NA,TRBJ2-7,TGCGCCAGCAGTCCACGACAGGACTCCTACGAGCAGTACTTC,CASSPRQDSYEQYF
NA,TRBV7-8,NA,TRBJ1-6,TGTGCCAGCAGCTTTCGGAGTTCGGAGGCACCCCTCCACTTT,CASSFRSSEAPLHF
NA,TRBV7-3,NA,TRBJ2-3,TGTGCCAGCAGCTCATCGGGACTCTCCACAGATACGCAGTATTTT,CASSSSGLSTDTQYF
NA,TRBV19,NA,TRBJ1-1,TGTGCCAGTAGTATAGTTTTCAGGTTTTTGGACACTGAAGCTTTCTTT,CASSIVFRFLDTEAFF
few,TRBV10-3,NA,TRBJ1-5,TGTGCCATCAGTGAGTTCTCTACTCCCCAGCATTTT,CAISEFSTPQHF
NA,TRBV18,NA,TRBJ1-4,TGTGCCAGCTCACCTCCGGCGCAGGGGTATAATGAAAAACTGTTTTTT,CASSPPAQGYNEKLFF
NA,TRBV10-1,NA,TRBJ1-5,TGCGCCGCCGGAGGGTACAGATCGCATAGCAATCAGCCCCAGCATTTT,CAAGGYRSHSNQPQHF
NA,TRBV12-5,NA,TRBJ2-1,TGTGCTAGTGGTTTTCGGTCGACAACCTCCTACAATGAGCAGTTCTTC,CASGFRSTTSYNEQFF
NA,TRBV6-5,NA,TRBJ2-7,TGTGCCACCCAGGACAGTTACGAGCAGTACTTC,CATQDSYEQYF
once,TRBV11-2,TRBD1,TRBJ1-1,TGTGCCAGCAGCTTGGGACAGGGCGTTGAAGCTTTCTTT,CASSLGQGVEAFF
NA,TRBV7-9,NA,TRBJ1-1,TGTGCCAGCAGCGAGGGAAGATTGAACACTGAAGCTTTCTTT,CASSEGRLNTEAFF
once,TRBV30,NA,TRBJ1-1,TGTGCCTGGAGTACAGGCGCGAACACTGAAGCTTTCTTT,CAWSTGANTEAFF
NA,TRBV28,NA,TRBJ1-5,TGTGCCAGCAATTCCCCACAGGCATGGAATCAGCCCCAGCATTTT,CASNSPQAWNQPQHF
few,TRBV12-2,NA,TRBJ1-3,TGTGCAAGTCTCCCGGGACAGTGGACTGATGTCTCTGGAAACACCATATATTTT,CASLPGQWTDVSGNTIYF